Below, one T cell receptor beta chain is given with its context. The source of the sample is a study of blood T cell repertoires in COVID-19. In germline, CDR1 is LNHDA, CDR2 SQIVND (reference sequence). CDR3 size: 16 residues. V trimming: 3 bases; J trimming: 5 bases; junction bases outside the gene matches: 7. Some clones are missing from TCRdb's copy, which holds only in-frame ones; the method was immunoSEQ multiplex PCR. The table has 37,000 or so clones, over 75% seen once. V gene TRBV19 combines with J gene TRBJ2-5; TRBD2 aligns across 12 bases. The source of this sequence is a man in his 60s with active COVID-19. The sequenced sample consisted of peripheral blood. The CDR3 sequence: CASSIARLAGEETQYF. The CDR3 DNA is TGTGCCAGTAGTATTGCAAGACTAGCGGGAGAGGAGACCCAGTACTTC.